At least ten counts were recorded for the clone carrying this T cell receptor beta chain. One entry per CDR3 protein, called by TCRdb with MiXCR from the PCR reads. The sample has fewer than 25,000 distinct CDR3 sequences; around half are singletons. Donors had localized lung adenocarcinoma, a non-small cell lung cancer. This CDR3 spans 15 amino acids. Trimming left V 6 bases short and J 2 bases short, with 14 bases between. This sample was taken from a study of CD4 and CD8 cells across lung adenocarcinoma regions. The gene calls are TRBV12-3 or TRBV12-4 and TRBJ1-5; a possible D gene is TRBD1 (6 bases). Sequencing input: CD8+ T cells from the center of a lung tumor. The source is a female donor with lung adenocarcinoma. The CD4 and CD8 labels of this study may be unreliable. The CDR3 DNA follows: TGTGCCAGCAGAATTGGGACATTCGGCAATCAGCCCCAGCATTTT. Protein: CASRIGTFGNQPQHF.